This T cell receptor (beta chain) was found in a study of blood T cell repertoires in COVID-19. The CDR3 has 15 residues. In germline, CDR1 is SQVTM, CDR2 ANQGSEA. With 6 bases clipped from V and 4 bases from J, the junction kept 11 bases outside the gene matches. Original processing notes: Amplification of reference gene primers was used by the study to estimate nucleated cell counts. The repertoire was sequenced with immunoSEQ multiplex PCR; TCRdb's copy has only in-frame clones and lacks some. V and J calls and clone size come straight from that table; D and trimming were deduced from the DNA. This table holds 120,000 or so clones, approximately 88% found once.

The sequenced material came from peripheral blood. This receptor was obtained from a middle-aged man with acute or convalescent COVID-19. This chain uses TRBV29-1 with TRBJ2-5; 10 bases are a match to TRBD2. The CDR3 protein is CSVPSSGSILETQYF. In nucleotides, the CDR3 is TGCAGCGTGCCCTCTAGCGGGAGCATTCTAGAGACCCAGTACTTC.